Below, one TCR beta chain is given with its context. These data belong to a study of blood T cell repertoires in COVID-19. Study background: Samples of COVID-19 (acute and convalescent) were obtained from the United States, Italy and Spain.

Clones were read by immunoSEQ multiplex PCR, and TCRdb kept only the in-frame ones, dropping some. This table holds roughly 200,000 clones, roughly 82% found once. The age range of participants was 18 to 89 years, with residence in about 25 US areas. Cohort assignment relied on participant-reported clinical history. Germline V gene sequence: CDR1 SGHAT, CDR2 FQNNGV. The CDR3 is made up of 17 amino acids. Trimming took off 1 base at V and 1 base at J, with 17 bases between the two ends. The TCR was taken from a man aged 40-50 years who had recovered from COVID-19. Sequenced sample: PBMCs or T cells enriched from blood (not recorded which). The rearrangement uses TRBV11-2 and TRBJ2-7; tentative D call: TRBD1 (6 bases). The CDR3 protein is CASSLGLTWGQSYEQYF. CDR3 DNA: TGTGCCAGCAGCTTAGGCCTAACGTGGGGACAATCCTACGAGCAGTACTTC.